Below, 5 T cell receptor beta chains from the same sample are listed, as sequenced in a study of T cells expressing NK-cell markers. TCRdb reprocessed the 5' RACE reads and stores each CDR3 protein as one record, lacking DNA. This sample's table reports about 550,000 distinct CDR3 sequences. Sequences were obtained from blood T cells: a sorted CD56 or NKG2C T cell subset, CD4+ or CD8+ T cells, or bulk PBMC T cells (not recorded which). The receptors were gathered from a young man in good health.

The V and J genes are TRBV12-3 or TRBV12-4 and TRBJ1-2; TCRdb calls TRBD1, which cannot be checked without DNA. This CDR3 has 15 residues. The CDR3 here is CASSLGPGADYGYTF.

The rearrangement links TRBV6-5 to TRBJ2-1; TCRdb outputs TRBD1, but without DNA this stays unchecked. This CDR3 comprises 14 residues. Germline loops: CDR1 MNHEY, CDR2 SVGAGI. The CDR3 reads CASSVRGLYNEQFF.

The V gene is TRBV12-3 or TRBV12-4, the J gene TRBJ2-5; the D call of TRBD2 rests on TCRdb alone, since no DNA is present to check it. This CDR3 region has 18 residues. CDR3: CASSFSGGLADLQETQYF.

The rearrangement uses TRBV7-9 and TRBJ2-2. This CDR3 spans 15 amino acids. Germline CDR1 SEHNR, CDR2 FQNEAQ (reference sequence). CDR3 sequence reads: CASSFSTANTGELFF.

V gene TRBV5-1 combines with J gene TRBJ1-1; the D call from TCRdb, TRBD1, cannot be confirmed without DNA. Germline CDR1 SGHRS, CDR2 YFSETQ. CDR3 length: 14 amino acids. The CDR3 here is CASSMSQGRTEAFF.